This TCR beta chain was sequenced for a study of control samples from healthy donors and cancer patients. The germline gives CDR1 SGHRS, CDR2 YFSETQ. The V end was cut by 4 bases, the J end by 4 bases, with 21 bases between. The CDR3 has 18 residues. Using immunoSEQ multiplex PCR, the repertoire was profiled, and TCRdb retains in-frame clones only, with some absent. The sample lists more than 50,000 clones; 90% were seen once. The source material was PBMCs. The chain recombines TRBV5-1 with TRBJ2-6; a possible D gene is TRBD1 (6 bases). The sequence was obtained from a woman aged 50 to 65 with colorectal cancer. The DNA for the CDR3 is TGCGCCAGCAGCATGCGACCCGGGACAACGCAAGGGGCCAACGTCCTGACTTTC. It specifies CASSMRPGTTQGANVLTF.